This is a list of T cell receptor beta chains from one sample in a study of chemoradiotherapy in HPV16-positive cancers. Clones were read by immunoSEQ multiplex PCR, and TCRdb kept only the in-frame ones, dropping some. The repertoire holds around 6,200 clones, roughly 80% seen once, with 6.2% in the top ten. This specimen was tumor tissue, taken from a patient who underwent chemoradiotherapy. The receptors shown here come from a human donor with HPV-associated anogenital cancer. Both conserved end residues are part of each CDR3. Fields, in order: clone size, D gene, V gene, J gene, CDR3 protein, CDR3 DNA. The D gene is left open where the match is weak. Clone sizes are given selectively: once, few, many, or a class where the clone is expanded.

clone size: NA; D gene: NA; V gene: TRBV28; J gene: TRBJ1-3; CDR3 protein: CASRPTGGTGNTIYF; CDR3 DNA: TGTGCCAGCAGACCGACAGGAGGAACTGGAAACACCATATATTTT
clone size: NA; D gene: NA; V gene: TRBV5-8; J gene: TRBJ1-1; CDR3 protein: CASSLAGLPVTEAFF; CDR3 DNA: TGTGCCAGCAGCTTGGCGGGCCTTCCAGTCACTGAAGCTTTCTTT
clone size: NA; D gene: NA; V gene: TRBV4-1; J gene: TRBJ1-5; CDR3 protein: CASSQDPGQPQHF; CDR3 DNA: TGCGCCAGCAGCCAAGATCCGGGCCAGCCCCAGCATTTT
clone size: NA; D gene: TRBD1; V gene: TRBV19; J gene: TRBJ1-5; CDR3 protein: CASSMGDRGVQPQHF; CDR3 DNA: TGTGCCAGTAGTATGGGGGACAGGGGTGTTCAGCCCCAGCATTTT
clone size: NA; D gene: NA; V gene: TRBV7-9; J gene: TRBJ1-5; CDR3 protein: CASSLAGASQLNQPQHF; CDR3 DNA: TGTGCCAGCAGCTTAGCAGGGGCCAGCCAGCTTAATCAGCCCCAGCATTTT
clone size: NA; D gene: NA; V gene: TRBV5-4; J gene: TRBJ1-1; CDR3 protein: CASSLPPYTEAFF; CDR3 DNA: TGTGCCAGCAGCTTGCCCCCCTACACTGAAGCTTTCTTT
clone size: NA; D gene: NA; V gene: TRBV2; J gene: TRBJ1-2; CDR3 protein: CASSPKYGYTF; CDR3 DNA: TGTGCCAGCAGCCCGAAGTACGGCTACACCTTC
clone size: NA; D gene: NA; V gene: TRBV2; J gene: TRBJ1-5; CDR3 protein: CASCRDSNQPQHF; CDR3 DNA: TGTGCCAGTTGTAGGGACTCCAATCAGCCCCAGCATTTT
clone size: NA; D gene: NA; V gene: TRBV18; J gene: TRBJ1-1; CDR3 protein: CASSPANTEAFF; CDR3 DNA: TGTGCCAGCTCCCCAGCGAACACTGAAGCTTTCTTT
clone size: NA; D gene: NA; V gene: TRBV7-3; J gene: TRBJ1-1; CDR3 protein: CASSPGGGTEAFF; CDR3 DNA: TGTGCCAGCTCTCCGGGGGGCGGCACTGAAGCTTTCTTT
clone size: NA; D gene: NA; V gene: TRBV7-2; J gene: TRBJ2-1; CDR3 protein: CASSLAPGKGEQFF; CDR3 DNA: TGTGCCAGCAGCTTAGCGCCAGGGAAAGGTGAGCAGTTCTTC
clone size: few; D gene: TRBD1; V gene: TRBV18; J gene: TRBJ2-7; CDR3 protein: CASSPLSGQGAVEQYF; CDR3 DNA: TGTGCCAGCTCACCACTAAGCGGACAGGGGGCGGTTGAGCAGTACTTC
clone size: NA; D gene: NA; V gene: TRBV4-1; J gene: TRBJ1-5; CDR3 protein: CASSQAGRDGQPQHF; CDR3 DNA: TGCGCCAGCAGCCAAGCGGGCAGGGATGGCCAGCCCCAGCATTTT
clone size: NA; D gene: NA; V gene: TRBV7-2; J gene: TRBJ1-1; CDR3 protein: CASSPMQGATEAFF; CDR3 DNA: TGTGCCAGCAGCCCGATGCAGGGTGCCACTGAAGCTTTCTTT
clone size: NA; D gene: NA; V gene: TRBV11-2; J gene: TRBJ1-3; CDR3 protein: CASSLGGNTGNTIYF; CDR3 DNA: TGTGCCAGCAGCTTAGGGGGGAACACTGGAAACACCATATATTTT
clone size: few; D gene: NA; V gene: TRBV20-1; J gene: TRBJ1-2; CDR3 protein: CSARQGSAYTF; CDR3 DNA: TGCAGTGCTAGACAGGGATCGGCCTACACCTTC
clone size: few; D gene: TRBD1; V gene: TRBV5-1; J gene: TRBJ1-1; CDR3 protein: CASRPPDKQGAPEAFF; CDR3 DNA: TGCGCCAGCAGACCACCCGACAAGCAGGGGGCACCTGAAGCTTTCTTT
clone size: NA; D gene: NA; V gene: TRBV27; J gene: TRBJ2-5; CDR3 protein: CASSSRGLGKTQYF; CDR3 DNA: TGTGCCAGCAGTTCCCGAGGTTTGGGAAAGACCCAGTACTTC